This T cell receptor beta chain was found in a study of Ad26.COV2.S vaccination and SARS-CoV-2 variants. Study-level findings and limits: Participants given vaccine showed non-spike TCR breadth similar to that of placebo recipients. In vaccinated individuals, spike-specific CD8+ and CD4+ T cell responses reportedly displayed substantial breadth.

Treatment denoted: 19 received Ad26.COV2.S at low or high dose, single or two shots; roughly five received placebo; per-sample allocation not given. Sampling took place 63 days after the first vaccine or placebo injection. Within Boston, the person who donated was an adult of 18-55 years. What was given as vaccine was an Ad26 vector encoding Wuhan-strain SARS-CoV-2 spike. This clone appeared a single time. The target antigen is unknown. Data came from immunoSEQ multiplex PCR; TCRdb stores just in-frame clones and leaves some out. The sample has 410,000 or so clones; more than 80% are singletons. Material: peripheral blood, obtained in a trial of Ad26.COV2.S vaccine versus placebo. This sequence originates from a person between 18 and 65 years old who received the Ad26.COV2.S COVID-19 vaccine or a placebo.

The CDR3 reads CASNPQGQSAYEQYF. CDR3 DNA sequence: TGTGCCAGCAACCCCCAGGGACAGAGTGCCTACGAGCAGTACTTC. This chain connects TRBV28 to TRBJ2-7; 7 bases are a match to TRBD1. Unmatched junction bases numbered 11, after V lost 7 bases and J lost 2 bases. CDR3 length: 15 amino acids. The germline CDR1 and CDR2 sequences are MDHEN and SYDVKM.